This TCR beta chain was recorded in a study of blood T cell repertoires in COVID-19. The overall study: The United States, Italy and Spain were the sources of the acute and convalescent COVID-19 samples. Sample material is recorded as cDNA or gDNA derived from T cells, B-cell-depleted T cells, or PBMCs.

The length of the CDR3 is 16 residues. The germline V gene has CDR1 SGHTA and CDR2 FQGNSA. V was cut by 1 base and J by 0 bases, with 7 bases left in between. Authors' data handling: Reference gene primers were amplified, and this amplification served to estimate nucleated cell counts. The assay was immunoSEQ multiplex PCR, and TCRdb's table has in-frame clones only and misses some. D and trimming were read from the DNA, whereas the V and J calls and clone size are those reported in that table. Here the sample spans about 240,000 clones, 75% to 90% being singletons. Sequenced input: peripheral blood. This receptor was identified in a man in his sixties who had recovered from COVID-19. The V call is TRBV7-2, the J call TRBJ2-6; D possibly corresponds to TRBD1 (5 bases). CDR3: CASSLVRGSGANVLTF. For the CDR3, the DNA is TGTGCCAGCAGCTTAGTAAGGGGCTCTGGGGCCAACGTCCTGACTTTC.